The present T cell receptor beta chain was sequenced within a study of T cells after yellow fever vaccination. 5'RACE template switching produced TCR cDNA carrying a universal primer site and UMIs. One entry per CDR3 protein, called by TCRdb with MiXCR from the 5' RACE reads. The data contain about 340,000 distinct CDR3 sequences, approximately 9% of them seen just once; the ten biggest clones take up 15% to 20%. Germline loops: CDR1 MNHEY, CDR2 SVGEGT. V gave up 7 bases and J gave up 4 bases, with 3 bases separating them. This CDR3 has 10 amino acids. This TCR derives from a young man who received the YFV17D yellow fever vaccine. Sequenced here: PBMCs, sampled on the day of the first yellow fever vaccination. The rearrangement links TRBV6-2 or TRBV6-3 to TRBJ2-3; D is unclear. As DNA, the CDR3 is TGTGCCAGCACCCCAGATACGCAGTATTTT. This translates into CASTPDTQYF.